A single count supports the clone carrying this T cell receptor (beta chain). This record comes from a study of blood T cell repertoires in COVID-19. The repertoire was sequenced with immunoSEQ multiplex PCR; TCRdb's copy has only in-frame clones and lacks some. The sample gives about 300,000 clones, around four fifths of which show up once; around 1.2% is in the top ten. CDR3 length: 15 residues. The ends lost 2 bases at V and 1 base at J; junction bases unmatched: 2. CDR1 and CDR2 (germline): MNHEY, SVGEGT. The chain carries TRBV6-2 or TRBV6-3 and TRBJ1-5; TRBD1 matches 7 bases. The sample consisted of peripheral blood. The receptor comes from a woman aged 50 to 60 with acute or convalescent COVID-19. Here the CDR3 reads CASSYAGGSNQPQHF. As DNA, the CDR3 is TGTGCCAGCAGTTACGCAGGGGGGAGCAATCAGCCCCAGCATTTT.